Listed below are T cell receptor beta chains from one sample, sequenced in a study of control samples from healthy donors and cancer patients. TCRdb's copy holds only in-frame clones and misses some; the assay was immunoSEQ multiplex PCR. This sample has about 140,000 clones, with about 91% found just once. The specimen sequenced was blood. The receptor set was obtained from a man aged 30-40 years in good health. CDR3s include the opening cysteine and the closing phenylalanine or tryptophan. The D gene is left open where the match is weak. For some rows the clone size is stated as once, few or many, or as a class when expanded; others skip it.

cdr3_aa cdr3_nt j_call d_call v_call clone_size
CASSSLPGQGATHEQYF TGTGCCAGCAGTTCTCTACCGGGACAGGGGGCGACACACGAGCAGTACTTC TRBJ2-7 TRBD1 TRBV27 .
CASSSSGLRGGEQYF TGTGCCAGCAGCTCTTCGGGCCTGCGGGGTGGAGAGCAGTACTTC TRBJ2-7 . TRBV7-6 .
CASRAGRGVETQYF TGCGCCAGCAGGGCAGGCAGGGGAGTAGAGACCCAGTACTTC TRBJ2-5 . TRBV5-1 .
CASRRWAGPNQIPSPDTQYF TGTGCCAGCAGGAGGTGGGCTGGGCCAAACCAGATACCATCCCCAGATACGCAGTATTTT TRBJ2-3 . TRBV27 few
CASSLCEQYF TGTGCCAGCAGCTTATGCGAGCAGTACTTC TRBJ2-7 . TRBV7-9 .
CASSIGQNLYGYTF TGTGCCAGCAGTATCGGACAGAACCTCTATGGCTACACCTTC TRBJ1-2 . TRBV28 .
CASSLVRGRAGELFF TGTGCCAGCAGCTTAGTAAGGGGGCGGGCCGGGGAGCTGTTTTTT TRBJ2-2 TRBD1 TRBV11-2 .
CASSFGFREQYF TGTGCCAGCAGTTTCGGTTTTAGGGAGCAGTACTTC TRBJ2-7 . TRBV12-3/TRBV12-4 .
CASSVDSDYNSPLHF TGTGCCAGCAGCGTAGATTCAGACTATAATTCACCCCTCCACTTT TRBJ1-6 . TRBV9 .
CASSLYRTAYEQYF TGTGCCAGCAGTTTATATCGGACGGCCTACGAGCAGTACTTC TRBJ2-7 . TRBV28 .
CASSLAGSKHNSPLHF TGCGCCAGCAGCTTGGCAGGCAGTAAGCATAATTCACCCCTCCACTTT TRBJ1-6 . TRBV5-1 .
CASSSRTHSGNTIYF TGTGCCAGCAGCTCACGGACTCACTCTGGAAACACCATATATTTT TRBJ1-3 . TRBV7-2 .
CASSSTTTGSYNSPLHF TGTGCCAGCAGCTCAACTACGACAGGGAGCTATAATTCACCCCTCCACTTT TRBJ1-6 TRBD1 TRBV7-9 .
CASSIIAGPYEQYF TGCGCCAGCAGCATCATAGCGGGACCCTACGAGCAGTACTTC TRBJ2-7 TRBD2 TRBV5-1 .
CSGWTATGELFF TGCAGCGGTTGGACAGCCACCGGGGAGCTGTTTTTT TRBJ2-2 . TRBV29-1 .
CSVGGYGYTF TGCAGCGTTGGTGGTTACGGCTACACCTTC TRBJ1-2 . TRBV29-1 .
CASSLSQGYNQPQHF TGTGCCAGCAGTTTGAGTCAGGGGTACAATCAGCCCCAGCATTTT TRBJ1-5 . TRBV6-5 once
CASSLTVLNNEQFF TGTGCCAGCAGCTTAACGGTCCTAAACAATGAGCAGTTCTTC TRBJ2-1 . TRBV7-3 once
CASSSPDRPHF TGTGCCAGTAGTAGCCCCGACAGGCCCCACTTC TRBJ1-2 . TRBV19 .
CASSHEAGTGVTEAFF TGCGCCAGCAGTCATGAGGCCGGGACAGGGGTCACTGAAGCTTTCTTT TRBJ1-1 TRBD1 TRBV5-1 .
CASSQDPRVEQYF TGTGCCAGCAGCCAAGACCCCAGGGTCGAGCAGTACTTC TRBJ2-7 . TRBV4-2 once
CASTDTFSGNTIYF TGTGCCAGCACCGACACTTTCTCTGGAAACACCATATATTTT TRBJ1-3 . TRBV9 .
CASSLDGTGGGYGYTF TGCGCCAGCAGCTTGGATGGGACAGGGGGCGGGTATGGCTACACCTTC TRBJ1-2 TRBD1 TRBV5-1 .